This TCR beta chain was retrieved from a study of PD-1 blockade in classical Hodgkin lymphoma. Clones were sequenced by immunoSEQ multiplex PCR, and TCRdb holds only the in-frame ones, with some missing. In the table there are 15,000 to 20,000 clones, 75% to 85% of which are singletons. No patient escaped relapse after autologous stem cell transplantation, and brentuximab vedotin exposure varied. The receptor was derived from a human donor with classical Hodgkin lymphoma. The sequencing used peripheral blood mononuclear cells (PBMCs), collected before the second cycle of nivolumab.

In DNA, the CDR3 is TGTGCCTGGAAAAGGGGGACTTCGAACACTGAAGCTTTCTTT. Protein sequence: CAWKRGTSNTEAFF. The V and J genes are TRBV30 and TRBJ1-1, with D possibly TRBD1 on 6 matching bases. V shed 4 bases and J shed 1 base, with 13 bases lying between them. Per germline, CDR1 GTSNPN and CDR2 SVGIG (reference sequence). CDR3 length: 14 amino acids.